The clone carrying this TCR beta chain has a handful of counts. Participant reports of clinical history set cohort assignment. The CDR3 has 13 residues. The germline gives CDR1 SGHNT, CDR2 YYREEE (reference sequence). V gave up 4 bases and J gave up 3 bases; unmatched junction bases: 2. The data derive from a study of blood T cell repertoires in COVID-19. Method: immunoSEQ multiplex PCR; TCRdb's copy keeps in-frame clones and lacks some. The data contain a few hundred thousand clones, 75% to 90% of them singletons. The receptor's source is a man between 35 and 55 years old who had recovered from COVID-19. The V and J genes are TRBV5-4 and TRBJ2-7; 9 bases map to TRBD1. The sequencing input was PBMCs or T cells enriched from blood (not recorded which). Written as DNA, the CDR3 is TGTGCCAGCAGCCGACAGGGGGGCTACGAGCAGTACTTC. It is translated as CASSRQGGYEQYF.